This TCR beta chain was observed in a study of cytomegalovirus exposure and HLA in healthy donors. The wider study: According to later analysis, the same platform produced the roughly 120 validation and 666 first-cohort repertoires.

Sequenced by immunoSEQ multiplex PCR; TCRdb stores in-frame clones only, minus some. The top ten clones hold more than 4.5% of a sample with roughly 45,000 clones, around 90% of them seen once. These donors were members of the approximately 110-subject validation cohort, a group separate from the roughly 670-subject first cohort. The specimen sequenced was PBMCs. This receptor was taken from a man in his late teens or twenties in good health and CMV-seronegative.

For the CDR3, the DNA is TGTGCCAGTAGTAGGAGTCTCGGGACTAGCGTCCATGAGCAGTTCTTC. As protein: CASSRSLGTSVHEQFF. V usage is TRBV19 and J usage is TRBJ2-1; TRBD2 agrees at 10 bases. This CDR3 has 16 amino acids. V was pared by 4 bases and J by 8 bases, with 11 bases of the junction left unmatched. Germline V gene sequence: CDR1 LNHDA, CDR2 SQIVND (reference sequence).